This is a list of T cell receptor beta chains from one sample in a study of T cell responses to AZD1222 COVID-19 vaccine. The protocol was immunoSEQ multiplex PCR, while the TCRdb copy is restricted to in-frame clones and leaves out a portion. The sample holds about 68,000 clones, 88% seen once. This sample comprised peripheral blood, obtained on day 0 of AZD1222 vaccination. The source is an adult in good health. Each CDR3 is given with its conserved first and last residue. A D gene is named only where the DNA matches it firmly. Clone size appears in some rows only: once, few, many, or a class for an expanded clone.

DNA	CDR3	J	length	size	V	D
TGTGCCACCAGTGACCCGAACAACCCGGCAGCTTTCTTT	CATSDPNNPAAFF	TRBJ1-1	13	NA	TRBV24-1	NA
TGTGCCAGCAGTTACTCCGATACAGATACGCAGTATTTT	CASSYSDTDTQYF	TRBJ2-3	13	NA	TRBV6-5	NA
TGTGCCAGCAGTCTACACGGGACCGGGATGGGGCCCCAGCATTTT	CASSLHGTGMGPQHF	TRBJ1-5	15	NA	TRBV27	NA
TGTGCCAGCAGCTTAGTTAATGGCCCAGATACGCAGTATTTT	CASSLVNGPDTQYF	TRBJ2-3	14	NA	TRBV7-2	NA
TGTGCCAGCAGCTTAGCCGGGACTAGCGGGAACTACGAGCAGTACTTC	CASSLAGTSGNYEQYF	TRBJ2-7	16	NA	TRBV13	TRBD2
TGTGCCAGCAGCTTAGGCGGCGGGCTTACCTACGAGCAGTACTTC	CASSLGGGLTYEQYF	TRBJ2-7	15	once	TRBV7-6	NA
TGTGCCAGCAGTTCTCGACAGGGGAACTATGGCTACACCTTC	CASSSRQGNYGYTF	TRBJ1-2	14	NA	TRBV7-6	TRBD1
TGTGCCTGGAGGGGGAGGAGAGCTAGCTCTGGGGCCAACGTCCTGACTTTC	CAWRGRRASSGANVLTF	TRBJ2-6	17	NA	TRBV30	NA
TGTGCCAGCAGTTATCAAGGGGGCGCAGGCTATGGCTACACCTTC	CASSYQGGAGYGYTF	TRBJ1-2	15	NA	TRBV6-2/TRBV6-3	TRBD1
TGTGCCAGCAGTGAGAGGGAGCGGGGCCAAGATACGCAGTATTTT	CASSERERGQDTQYF	TRBJ2-3	15	NA	TRBV6-4	TRBD2
TGTGCCAGTAAGCTACGTACCCGGGGGGCTAATTCACCCCTCCACTTT	CASKLRTRGANSPLHF	TRBJ1-6	16	NA	TRBV19	NA
TGTGCCAGCAGCCCAGGAGGGGTTAAGGAAAAACTGTTTTTT	CASSPGGVKEKLFF	TRBJ1-4	14	NA	TRBV7-2	NA